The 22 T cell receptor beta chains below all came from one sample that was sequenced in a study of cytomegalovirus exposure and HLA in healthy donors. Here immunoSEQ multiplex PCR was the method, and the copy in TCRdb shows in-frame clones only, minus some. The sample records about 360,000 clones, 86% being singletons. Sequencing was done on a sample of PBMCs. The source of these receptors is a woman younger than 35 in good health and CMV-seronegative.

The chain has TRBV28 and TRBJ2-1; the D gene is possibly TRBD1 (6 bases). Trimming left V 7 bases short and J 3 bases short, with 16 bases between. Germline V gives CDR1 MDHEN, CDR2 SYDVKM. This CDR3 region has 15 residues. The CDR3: CASTLGTPGYNEQFF. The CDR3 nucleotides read TGTGCCAGCACCCTCGGGACACCGGGCTACAATGAGCAGTTCTTC.

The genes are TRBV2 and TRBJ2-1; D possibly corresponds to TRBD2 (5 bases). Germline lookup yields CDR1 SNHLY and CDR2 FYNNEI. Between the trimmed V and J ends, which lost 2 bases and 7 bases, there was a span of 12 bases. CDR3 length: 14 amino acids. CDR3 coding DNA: TGTGCCAGCAGTGAAACCCTAGCACAGAATGAGCAGTTCTTC. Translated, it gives CASSETLAQNEQFF.

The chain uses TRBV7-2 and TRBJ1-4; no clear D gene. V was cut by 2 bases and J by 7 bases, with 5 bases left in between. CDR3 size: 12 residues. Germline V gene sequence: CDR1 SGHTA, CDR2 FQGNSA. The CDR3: CASSLIGEKLFF. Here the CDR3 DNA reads TGTGCCAGCAGCTTAATCGGTGAAAAACTGTTTTTT.

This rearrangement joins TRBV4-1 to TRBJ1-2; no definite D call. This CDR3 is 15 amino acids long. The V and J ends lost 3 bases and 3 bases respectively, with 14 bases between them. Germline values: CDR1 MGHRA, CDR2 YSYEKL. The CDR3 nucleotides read TGCGCCAGCAGCCAGGACCGGGAGAGGGACTATGGCTACACCTTC. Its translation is CASSQDRERDYGYTF.

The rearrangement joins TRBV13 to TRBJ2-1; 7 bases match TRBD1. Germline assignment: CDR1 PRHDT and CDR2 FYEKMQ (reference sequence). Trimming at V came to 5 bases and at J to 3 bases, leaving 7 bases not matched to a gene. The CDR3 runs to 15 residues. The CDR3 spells CASSAGDSFYNEQFF. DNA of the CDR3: TGTGCCAGCAGCGCTGGGGACAGCTTCTACAATGAGCAGTTCTTC.

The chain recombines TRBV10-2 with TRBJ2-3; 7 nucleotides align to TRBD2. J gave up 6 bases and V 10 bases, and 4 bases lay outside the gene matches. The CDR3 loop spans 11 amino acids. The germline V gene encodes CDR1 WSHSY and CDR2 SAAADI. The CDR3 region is CATWGGDTQYF. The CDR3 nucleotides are TGCGCCACCTGGGGGGGGGATACGCAGTATTTT.

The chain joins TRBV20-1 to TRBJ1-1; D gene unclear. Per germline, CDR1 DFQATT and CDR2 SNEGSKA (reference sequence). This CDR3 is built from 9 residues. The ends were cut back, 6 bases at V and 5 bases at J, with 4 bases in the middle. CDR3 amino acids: CSASTEAFF. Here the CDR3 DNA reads TGCAGTGCCTCGACTGAAGCTTTCTTT.

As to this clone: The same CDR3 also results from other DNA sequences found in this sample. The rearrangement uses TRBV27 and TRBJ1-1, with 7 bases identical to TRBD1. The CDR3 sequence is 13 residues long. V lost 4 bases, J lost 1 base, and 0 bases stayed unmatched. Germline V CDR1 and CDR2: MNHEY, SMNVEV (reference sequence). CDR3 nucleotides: TGTGCCAGCAGTTGGACAGGGAACACTGAAGCTTTCTTT. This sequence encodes CASSWTGNTEAFF.

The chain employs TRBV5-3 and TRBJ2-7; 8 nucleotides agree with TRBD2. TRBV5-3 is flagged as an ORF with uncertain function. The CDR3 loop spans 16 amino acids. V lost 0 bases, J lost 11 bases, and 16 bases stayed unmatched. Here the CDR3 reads CARSLAVGTSITAEYF. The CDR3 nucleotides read TGTGCCAGAAGCTTGGCCGTCGGGACTAGTATTACGGCGGAGTACTTC.

The CDR3 coding sequence is TGTGCCAGCAGTTTCCAGGGATACAATCAGCCCCAGCATTTT. Its protein product is CASSFQGYNQPQHF. The V call is TRBV28, the J call TRBJ1-5; D may be TRBD1 (5 bases). Trimming took 3 bases from V and 3 from J, leaving 9 bases between them. Per the germline V gene, CDR1 is MDHEN and CDR2 is SYDVKM. The CDR3 consists of 14 residues.

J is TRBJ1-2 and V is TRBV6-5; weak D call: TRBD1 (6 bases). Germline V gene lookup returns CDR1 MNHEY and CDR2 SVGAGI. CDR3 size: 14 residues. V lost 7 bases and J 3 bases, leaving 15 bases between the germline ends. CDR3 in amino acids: CASTEGGLYYGYTF. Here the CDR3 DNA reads TGTGCCAGCACCGAGGGGGGGCTTTACTATGGCTACACCTTC.

The CDR3 DNA is TGCGCCAGCAGCCCCCGACAGGATGGCTACACCTTC. Protein product: CASSPRQDGYTF. V is TRBV5-1 and J is TRBJ1-2; TRBD1 is a possible D gene (6 bases). CDR3 length: 12 amino acids. Trimming removed 4 bases at V and 6 bases at J, with 10 bases between. Germline V gene lookup returns CDR1 SGHRS and CDR2 YFSETQ.

The chain's CDR3 is CASSWTGGTYEQYF. The CDR3 bases are TGCGCCAGCAGCTGGACAGGGGGCACCTACGAGCAGTACTTC. The rearrangement joins TRBV5-1 to TRBJ2-7, with TRBD1 matching over 11 bases. Germline V lookup: CDR1 SGHRS, CDR2 YFSETQ. The CDR3 sequence is 14 residues long. V lost 3 bases to trimming and J lost 2 bases; unmatched junction nucleotides: 1.

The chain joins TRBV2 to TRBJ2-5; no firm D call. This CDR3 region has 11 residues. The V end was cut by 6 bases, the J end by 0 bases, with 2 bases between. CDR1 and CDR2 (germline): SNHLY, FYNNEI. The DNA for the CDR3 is TGTGCCAGCAGCTACCAAGAGACCCAGTACTTC. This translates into CASSYQETQYF.

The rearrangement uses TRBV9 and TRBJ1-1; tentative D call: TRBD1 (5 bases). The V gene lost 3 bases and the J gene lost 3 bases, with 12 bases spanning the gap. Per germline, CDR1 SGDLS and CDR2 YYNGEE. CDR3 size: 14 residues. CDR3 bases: TGTGCCAGCAGCGCACAGGAGGGCGACACTGAAGCTTTCTTT. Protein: CASSAQEGDTEAFF.

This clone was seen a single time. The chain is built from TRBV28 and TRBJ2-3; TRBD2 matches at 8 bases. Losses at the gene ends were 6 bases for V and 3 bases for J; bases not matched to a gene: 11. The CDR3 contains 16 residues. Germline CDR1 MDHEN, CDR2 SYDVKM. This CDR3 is CASRPGLDLLTDTQYF. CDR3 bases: TGTGCCAGCAGACCGGGACTAGATCTTTTGACAGATACGCAGTATTTT.

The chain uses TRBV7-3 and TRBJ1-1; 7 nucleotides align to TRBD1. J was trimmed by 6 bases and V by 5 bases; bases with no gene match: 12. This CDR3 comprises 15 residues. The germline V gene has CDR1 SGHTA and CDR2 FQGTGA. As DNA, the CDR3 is TGTGCCAGCAGCCCACGACAGGGTAAGGATCCTGAAGCTTTCTTT. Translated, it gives CASSPRQGKDPEAFF.

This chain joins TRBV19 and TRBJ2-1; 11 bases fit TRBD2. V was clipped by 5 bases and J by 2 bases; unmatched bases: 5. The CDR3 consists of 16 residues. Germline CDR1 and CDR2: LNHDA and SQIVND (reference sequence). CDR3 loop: CASSSYSGGAYNEQFF. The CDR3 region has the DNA TGTGCCAGTAGTTCCTATAGCGGGGGGGCCTACAATGAGCAGTTCTTC.

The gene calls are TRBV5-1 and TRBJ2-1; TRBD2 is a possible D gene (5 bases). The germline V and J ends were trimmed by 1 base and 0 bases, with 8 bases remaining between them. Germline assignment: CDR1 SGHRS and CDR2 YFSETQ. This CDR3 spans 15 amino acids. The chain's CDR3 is CASSLTGNSYNEQFF. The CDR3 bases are TGCGCCAGCAGCTTGACCGGGAACTCCTACAATGAGCAGTTCTTC.

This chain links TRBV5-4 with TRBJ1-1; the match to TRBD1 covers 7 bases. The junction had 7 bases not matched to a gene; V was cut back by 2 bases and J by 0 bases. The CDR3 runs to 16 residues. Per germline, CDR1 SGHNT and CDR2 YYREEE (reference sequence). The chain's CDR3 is CASSLQPGQMNTEAFF. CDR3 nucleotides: TGTGCCAGCAGCTTACAACCGGGACAGATGAACACTGAAGCTTTCTTT.

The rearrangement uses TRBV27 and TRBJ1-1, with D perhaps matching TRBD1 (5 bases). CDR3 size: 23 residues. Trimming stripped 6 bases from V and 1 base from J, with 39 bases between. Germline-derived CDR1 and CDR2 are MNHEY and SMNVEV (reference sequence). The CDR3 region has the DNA TGTGCCAGCAGACCTACAAACCTCACGCCTGGTGCTGGGCCGGGCAGGGCGAACACTGAAGCTTTCTTT. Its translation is CASRPTNLTPGAGPGRANTEAFF.

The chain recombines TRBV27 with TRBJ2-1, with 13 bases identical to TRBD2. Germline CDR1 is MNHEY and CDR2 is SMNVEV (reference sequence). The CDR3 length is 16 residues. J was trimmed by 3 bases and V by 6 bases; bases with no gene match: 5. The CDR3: CASRGGLAGYYNEQFF. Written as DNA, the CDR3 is TGTGCCAGCAGAGGGGGACTAGCGGGATACTACAATGAGCAGTTCTTC.